A single sample gave rise to the 14 T cell receptor beta chains below, sequenced in a study of CD8+CD57+ T cells in acquired aplastic anemia. Profiling that covered TCR beta VDJ and CDR3 relied on genomic DNA as its template. One entry per CDR3 protein results from TCRdb running MiXCR on the reads. The sample includes 190,000 or so distinct CDR3 sequences, over 60% seen only once; the top ten take less than 30%. The sample was sorted CD4+, CD8+, or CD8+CD57+ T cells (not recorded which) from PBMCs. These receptor sequences come from a human donor in good health.

This clonotype occurred a few times. The chain has TRBV2 and TRBJ2-5; 10 bases align to TRBD2. The J segment lost 5 bases and the V segment lost 2 bases, leaving 5 bases of the junction unmatched. Germline lookup yields CDR1 SNHLY and CDR2 FYNNEI. This CDR3 is built from 15 residues. For the CDR3, the DNA is TGTGCCAGCAGTGAATTGTTAGCGGGGGGCGAGACCCAGTACTTC. Its translation is CASSELLAGGETQYF.

This clonotype was recorded many times. The chain links TRBV7-9 to TRBJ2-2, with a weak D call TRBD1 (5 bases). Germline lookup yields CDR1 SEHNR and CDR2 FQNEAQ (reference sequence). Trimming took 5 bases from V and 3 from J, leaving 7 bases between them. This CDR3 comprises 13 residues. In nucleotides, the CDR3 is TGTGCCAGCAGCCCCAGGGACACCGGGGAGCTGTTTTTT. Protein: CASSPRDTGELFF.

This clonotype has more than one count but fewer than ten. The V gene is TRBV20-1, the J gene TRBJ2-5; D possibly corresponds to TRBD2 (6 bases). The germline CDR1 and CDR2 sequences are DFQATT and SNEGSKA (reference sequence). The CDR3 runs to 12 residues. V was cut by 7 bases and J by 4 bases, with 13 bases left in between. Here the CDR3 reads CSGVGGRETQYF. The CDR3 DNA reads as TGCAGTGGAGTGGGAGGACGAGAGACCCAGTACTTC.

V is TRBV19 and J is TRBJ2-1; 8 bases line up with TRBD1. Trimming took 2 bases from V and 12 from J; bases not matched to a gene: 21. CDR1 is LNHDA, CDR2 SQIVND, per germline (reference sequence). The CDR3 totals 18 residues. The DNA of the CDR3 is TGTGCCAGTAGTATATTCTATGTAACCGACAGGGGCACAGATACGCAGTTCTTC. Protein product: CASSIFYVTDRGTDTQFF.

The CDR3 sequence is CASSEGVEVYGSPLHF. The CDR3 nucleotides are TGTGCCAGCAGCGAGGGGGTGGAAGTTTATGGTTCACCCCTCCACTTT. The chain is built from TRBV7-9 and TRBJ1-6; the D gene is possibly TRBD1 (6 bases). This CDR3 is 16 amino acids long. CDR1 is SEHNR and CDR2 is FQNEAQ in the germline V gene (reference sequence). V lost 5 bases and J lost 9, with 20 bases in between.

This chain joins TRBV20-1 and TRBJ2-7, with 9 bases aligning to TRBD2. The CDR3 has 13 amino acids. The V segment lost 5 bases and the J segment 3 bases; nucleotides outside the gene matches: 5. Germline V lookup: CDR1 DFQATT, CDR2 SNEGSKA (reference sequence). As DNA, the CDR3 is TGCAGTGCTGTTAGCGGGAGCATCTACGAGCAGTACTTC. Translating it yields CSAVSGSIYEQYF.

This clonotype was seen a few times. The chain has TRBV7-9 and TRBJ1-4, with 7 bases lining up with TRBD1. The V and J ends lost 1 base and 5 bases, in that order; junction bases with no gene match: 4. This CDR3 has 15 amino acids. Per the germline V gene, CDR1 is SEHNR and CDR2 is FQNEAQ (reference sequence). The CDR3 bases are TGTGCCAGCAGCTTAGATGAGACAGGGAATGAAAAACTGTTTTTT. Translation: CASSLDETGNEKLFF.

The chain is built from TRBV7-2 and TRBJ2-3; TRBD1 might be the D (6 bases). The germline V and J ends were trimmed by 5 bases and 2 bases, with 14 bases remaining between them. Germline V gene sequence: CDR1 SGHTA, CDR2 FQGNSA. The CDR3 has 15 amino acids. CDR3 bases: TGTGCCAGCAGCCCCGGGACACAGAACACAGATACGCAGTATTTT. It yields the protein CASSPGTQNTDTQYF.

This clonotype was seen just once. It is likely a read error, because the conserved phenylalanine at the end of the CDR3 is missing. It is unclear where the CDR3 begins or ends on the DNA, so no DNA is shown, and the CDR3 is as TCRdb lists it. The chain links TRBV2 to TRBJ2-3; the table's D call, TRBD1, has no DNA check behind it. Per the germline V gene, CDR1 is SNHLY and CDR2 is FYNNEI. The CDR3 length is 8 residues, termini included. The chain's CDR3 is CASSEGGQ.

The chain combines TRBV5-6 with TRBJ1-1; 8 nucleotides align to TRBD1. This CDR3 contains 17 residues. Germline trimming cut 2 bases from V and 4 bases from J; bases unmatched to any gene: 13. CDR1 is SGHDT and CDR2 is YYEEEE in the germline V gene. CDR3 sequence: CASSLGLQGAGGTEAFF. The CDR3 region has the DNA TGTGCCAGCAGCTTAGGATTGCAGGGGGCGGGTGGCACTGAAGCTTTCTTT.

The genes are TRBV20-1 and TRBJ2-1; 9 positions agree with TRBD2. Trimming took 3 bases from V and 6 from J; bases not matched to a gene: 9. This CDR3 has 15 residues. Germline V gene data show CDR1 as DFQATT and CDR2 as SNEGSKA (reference sequence). CDR3 protein: CSASGLLAGFNEQFF. CDR3 in DNA: TGCAGTGCTAGCGGGTTGCTAGCGGGATTCAATGAGCAGTTCTTC.

The V gene is TRBV7-2, the J gene TRBJ2-3; 13 nucleotides match TRBD2. This CDR3 region has 17 residues. The germline CDR1 and CDR2 sequences are SGHTA and FQGNSA. With V trimmed by 1 base and J by 5 bases, 6 bases remained unmatched. The CDR3 DNA sequence: TGTGCCAGCAGCTTAGTGACTAGCGGGGGGTCGGGAGATACGCAGTATTTT. Translation gives CASSLVTSGGSGDTQYF.

This clonotype turned up a few times. The chain combines TRBV7-8 with TRBJ1-2; D is unresolved. The CDR3 length is 13 residues. Trimming cost V 1 base and J 4 bases, with 7 bases left between them. Germline V gene sequence: CDR1 SGHVS, CDR2 FQNEAQ. The CDR3 sequence is CASSLGEFYGYTF. The CDR3 region has the DNA TGTGCCAGCAGCTTAGGGGAGTTCTATGGCTACACCTTC.

This sequence joins TRBV24-1 and TRBJ2-1; TRBD2 matches at 14 bases. Losses at the gene ends were 4 bases for V and 8 bases for J; bases not matched to a gene: 6. The CDR3 extends over 16 amino acids. CDR1 is KGHDR and CDR2 is SFDVKD in the germline V gene. The DNA of the CDR3 is TGTGCCACCAGTGACCCCGGGACTAGCGGGAGCGATGAGCAGTTCTTC. This encodes CATSDPGTSGSDEQFF.